A single sample is the source of the 9 T cell receptor beta chains below, sequenced in a study of blood T cell repertoires in COVID-19. Clones were read by immunoSEQ multiplex PCR, and TCRdb kept only the in-frame ones, dropping some. The sample shows 65,000 to 70,000 clones, 65% to 85% of them seen only once. The specimen was peripheral blood. The receptors originated from a man between 60 and 75 years old with acute or convalescent COVID-19.

This clone showed up just a few times. The gene calls are TRBV7-2 and TRBJ1-1, with 10 bases fitting TRBD1. The CDR3 has 15 residues. CDR1 and CDR2 (germline): SGHTA, FQGNSA. V was pared by 3 bases and J by 3 bases, with 4 bases of the junction left unmatched. CDR3 in amino acids: CASSLTGGRYTEAFF. The CDR3 nucleotides are TGTGCCAGCAGCTTGACAGGGGGCAGGTACACTGAAGCTTTCTTT.

V gene TRBV5-1 combines with J gene TRBJ1-1, with D possibly TRBD1 on 6 matching bases. CDR3 length: 14 residues. Germline loops: CDR1 SGHRS, CDR2 YFSETQ. The V end was cut by 1 base, the J end by 5 bases, with 12 bases between. The CDR3 DNA sequence: TGCGCCAGCAGCTTGATTGGGACACAGACTGAAGCTTTCTTT. It translates to CASSLIGTQTEAFF. The variable domain in full, with the rest retrieved from reference TRBV5-1 and TRBJ1-1, is KAGVTQTPRYLIKTRGQQVTLSCSPISGHRSVSWYQQTPGQGLQFLFEYFSETQRNKGNFPGRFSGRQFSNSRSEMNVSTLELGDSALYLCASSLIGTQTEAFFGQGTRLTVV.

Written as DNA, the CDR3 is TGCGCCAGCAGCTTGGAGACTAGCCGATATTCGGGGCAGTACTTC. It encodes CASSLETSRYSGQYF. The rearrangement uses TRBV5-1 and TRBJ2-7; 7 nucleotides match TRBD2. The germline gives CDR1 SGHRS, CDR2 YFSETQ. V was pared by 0 bases and J by 9 bases, with 12 bases of the junction left unmatched. CDR3 length: 15 residues.

A single count supports this clone. This chain links TRBV6-5 with TRBJ1-1; a possible D gene is TRBD1 (5 bases). Trimming removed 7 bases at V and 1 base at J, with 10 bases between. The CDR3 totals 13 residues. CDR1 is MNHEY and CDR2 is SVGAGI in the germline V gene. The CDR3 loop reads CASIGGGNTEAFF. CDR3 nucleotide sequence: TGTGCCAGCATCGGCGGGGGGAACACTGAAGCTTTCTTT.

This clone was seen only a few times. This chain joins TRBV18 and TRBJ2-7; no reliable D call. Germline-derived CDR1 and CDR2 are KGHSH and LQKENI. V lost 2 bases to trimming and J lost 1 base, with 12 bases between them. This CDR3 region has 15 residues. The CDR3 DNA reads TGTGCCAGCTCACCAGGGCCTTCCTCTTCCTACGAGCAGTACTTC. It yields the protein CASSPGPSSSYEQYF.

V gene TRBV9 combines with J gene TRBJ2-3; 12 positions agree with TRBD2. The trim removed 4 bases at V and 5 bases at J, leaving 11 bases unmatched. This CDR3 spans 17 amino acids. Germline-derived CDR1 and CDR2 are SGDLS and YYNGEE. The CDR3 sequence: CASSPRTGTSGLDTQYF. The DNA of the CDR3 is TGTGCCAGCAGCCCTAGAACCGGGACTAGCGGGTTAGATACGCAGTATTTT.

The rearrangement links TRBV5-6 to TRBJ1-2; 8 bases map to TRBD1. This CDR3 is 15 amino acids long. The J segment lost 3 bases and the V segment lost 2 bases, leaving 6 bases of the junction unmatched. Germline-derived CDR1 and CDR2 are SGHDT and YYEEEE. As DNA, the CDR3 is TGTGCCAGCAGCTTAGTGACAGGGGAGGACTATGGCTACACCTTC. It translates to CASSLVTGEDYGYTF.

This rearrangement joins TRBV5-1 to TRBJ1-2; D gene ambiguous. Germline values: CDR1 SGHRS, CDR2 YFSETQ. This CDR3 region has 15 residues. V lost 4 bases, J lost 1 base, and 14 bases lay in between. In nucleotides, the CDR3 is TGCGCCAGCAGCGCCGGCGGGGTATATAACTATGGCTACACCTTC. Translation gives CASSAGGVYNYGYTF. Complete variable domain (other parts from reference TRBV5-1 and TRBJ1-2): KAGVTQTPRYLIKTRGQQVTLSCSPISGHRSVSWYQQTPGQGLQFLFEYFSETQRNKGNFPGRFSGRQFSNSRSEMNVSTLELGDSALYLCASSAGGVYNYGYTFGSGTRLTVV.

This clone was recorded once. In DNA form, the CDR3 reads TGTGCCAGCAGAAGAAATCCGGGACAGGGCTACGAGCAGTACTTC. Translating gives CASRRNPGQGYEQYF. The gene calls are TRBV6-5 and TRBJ2-7, with 9 nucleotides matching TRBD1. Germline V gene lookup returns CDR1 MNHEY and CDR2 SVGAGI. The J segment lost 3 bases and the V segment lost 6 bases, leaving 9 bases of the junction unmatched. The CDR3 is 15 residues long.